Listed below are T cell receptor beta chains from one sample, sequenced in a study of a mutant IDH1 vaccine in newly diagnosed glioma. Their antigens remain unidentified. The data were produced by immunoSEQ multiplex PCR, yet TCRdb's version contains in-frame clones alone and is incomplete. The sample contains about 43,000 clones, less than 85% of which appear only once. Sample: PBMCs, taken from a glioma patient whose treatment included an IDH1 peptide vaccine. The receptors stem from a young woman with glioma. Some clones in this sample may be carry-over from other donors' samples. Both conserved end residues are part of each CDR3.

j_call v_call cdr3_aa
TRBJ2-3 TRBV12-5 CASGLPGGADTQYF
TRBJ1-5 TRBV7-2 CASSLGSGFNQPQHF
TRBJ2-5 TRBV4-1 CASSQEVTGGIETQYF
TRBJ2-7 TRBV5-6 CASSTQTYEQYF
TRBJ2-7 TRBV4-1 CASSPRLAGGPSYEQYF
TRBJ2-6 TRBV29-1 CSVPGTQANVLTF
TRBJ2-3 TRBV6-6 CASSYSAGVSTDTQYF
TRBJ1-4 TRBV18 CASSPGAANEKLFF
TRBJ2-5 TRBV5-1 CASSLAGGGGRKETQYF
TRBJ2-7 TRBV4-1 CASSQDSGLAVYEQYF
TRBJ2-7 TRBV7-9 CASSPGEGSTYEQYF